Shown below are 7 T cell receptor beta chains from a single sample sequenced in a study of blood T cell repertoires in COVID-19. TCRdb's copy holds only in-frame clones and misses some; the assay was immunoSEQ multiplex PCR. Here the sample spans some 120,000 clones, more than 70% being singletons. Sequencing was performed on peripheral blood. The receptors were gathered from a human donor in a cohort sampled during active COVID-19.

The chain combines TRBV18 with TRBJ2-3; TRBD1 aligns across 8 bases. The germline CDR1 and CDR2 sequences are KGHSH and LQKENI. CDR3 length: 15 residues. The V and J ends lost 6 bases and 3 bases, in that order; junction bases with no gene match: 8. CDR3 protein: CASSLRTGSTDTQYF. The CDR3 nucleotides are TGTGCCAGCTCGCTGAGGACAGGGTCAACAGATACGCAGTATTTT.

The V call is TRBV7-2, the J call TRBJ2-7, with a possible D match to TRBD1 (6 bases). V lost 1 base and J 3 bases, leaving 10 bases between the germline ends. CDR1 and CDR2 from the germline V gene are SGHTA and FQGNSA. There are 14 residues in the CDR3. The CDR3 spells CASSLVLQGYEQYF. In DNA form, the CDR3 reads TGTGCCAGCAGCTTAGTACTACAGGGCTACGAGCAGTACTTC.

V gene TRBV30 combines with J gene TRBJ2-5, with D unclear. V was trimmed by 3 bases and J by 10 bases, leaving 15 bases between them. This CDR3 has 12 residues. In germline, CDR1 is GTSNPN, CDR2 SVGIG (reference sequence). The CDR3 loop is CAWSGTEVGQYF. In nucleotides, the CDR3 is TGTGCCTGGAGCGGAACCGAGGTGGGCCAGTACTTC.

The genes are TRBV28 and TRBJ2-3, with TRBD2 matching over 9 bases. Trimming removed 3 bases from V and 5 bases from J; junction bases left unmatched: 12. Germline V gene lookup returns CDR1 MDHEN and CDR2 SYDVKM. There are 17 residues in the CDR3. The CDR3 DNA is TGTGCCAGCAGTTTCCCCATAGCGGGAGAGGGTGGAGATACGCAGTATTTT. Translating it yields CASSFPIAGEGGDTQYF.

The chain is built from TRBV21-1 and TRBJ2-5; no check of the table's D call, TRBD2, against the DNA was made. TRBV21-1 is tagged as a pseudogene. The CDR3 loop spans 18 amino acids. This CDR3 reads CVLNWAEAQREPQETQYF. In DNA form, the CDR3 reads TGTGTACTTAACTGGGCAGAAGCCCAGCGGGAGCCCCAAGAGACCCAGTACTTC.

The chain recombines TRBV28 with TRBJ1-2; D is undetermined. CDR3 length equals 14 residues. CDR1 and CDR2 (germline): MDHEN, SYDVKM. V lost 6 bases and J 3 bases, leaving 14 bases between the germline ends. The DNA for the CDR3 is TGTGCCAGCAGCCTTATTGGGCCTTACTATGGCTACACCTTC. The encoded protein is CASSLIGPYYGYTF.

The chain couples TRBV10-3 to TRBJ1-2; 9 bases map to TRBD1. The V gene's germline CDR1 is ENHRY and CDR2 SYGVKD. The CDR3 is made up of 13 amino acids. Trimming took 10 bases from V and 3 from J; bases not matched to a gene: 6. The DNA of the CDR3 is TGTGCCACTACAGGGGGCGACTACTATGGCTACACCTTC. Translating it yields CATTGGDYYGYTF.